A selection of T cell receptor beta chains follows, all from one sample in a study of blood T cell repertoires in COVID-19. Method: immunoSEQ multiplex PCR; TCRdb's copy keeps in-frame clones and lacks some. This table has around 250,000 clones, more than 75% appearing once. The specimen was peripheral blood. Receptors were obtained from a man between 40 and 49 years old with active or convalescent COVID-19. Each CDR3 is given with its conserved first and last residue. The order of the fields is V gene, clone size, J gene, CDR3 protein. Not every row has a clone size; where given, it reads once, few, many or a size class.

>TRBV2|-|TRBJ1-4
CASGTNNEKLFF
>TRBV6-4|once|TRBJ2-1
CASSLTSGRENEQFF
>TRBV6-5|-|TRBJ1-6
CASRPSPDRGPLHF
>TRBV20-1|-|TRBJ2-1
CSARTGKGWFF
>TRBV9|-|TRBJ1-1
CASSPEDTEAFF
>TRBV2|-|TRBJ2-5
CASSERLAGGPYQETQYF
>TRBV5-1|once|TRBJ1-2
CASSPRTDSPYGYTF
>TRBV4-1|-|TRBJ1-5
CASSQVTREQPQHF
>TRBV4-1|-|TRBJ2-1
CASSQAGGAYNEQFF
>TRBV3-1/TRBV3-2|-|TRBJ2-7
CASSQEPRTYEQYF
>TRBV5-1|-|TRBJ1-2
CASSLTEHRQGDHGYTF
>TRBV18|-|TRBJ1-3
CASSNPTGRGTIYF
>TRBV3-1/TRBV3-2|-|TRBJ2-7
CASSPGTSVYEQYF
>TRBV30|few|TRBJ1-1
CAWSPTGDTEAFF
>TRBV6-1|-|TRBJ2-3
CASSEDRRNTQYF
>TRBV5-4|-|TRBJ1-1
CASSSGVEAFF
>TRBV2|-|TRBJ2-5
CASSIQGLETQYF
>TRBV11-3|-|TRBJ2-7
CASSYHLGGRAGEQYF
>TRBV27|-|TRBJ1-2
CASWGRTDNYGYTF
>TRBV5-6|-|TRBJ2-3
CASSFEGTSTDTQYF
>TRBV5-1|-|TRBJ1-2
CASSVSDRASGGYTF
>TRBV7-9|-|TRBJ2-7
CASSLLTPRNEQYF
>TRBV6-1|-|TRBJ1-3
CASSEGPGGSGNTIYF
>TRBV19|once|TRBJ2-3
CASHDPGQAGGDTQYF
>TRBV5-6|-|TRBJ2-7
CASSLQGDEQYF
>TRBV3-1/TRBV3-2|-|TRBJ2-2
CASSHISRGGLNTGELFF
>TRBV27|-|TRBJ2-1
CASKEAETREQFF
>TRBV5-1|once|TRBJ1-5
CASSSGTGRDQPQHF
>TRBV10-3|-|TRBJ1-1
CAIGAGNTEAFF
>TRBV19|-|TRBJ1-1
CASSPTGRRTEAFF
>TRBV27|-|TRBJ1-1
CASSFKDSSTTTEAFF
>TRBV5-1|-|TRBJ2-7
CASSGTGHYEQYF
>TRBV24-1|-|TRBJ2-1
CATSGRGGKEQFF
>TRBV18|-|TRBJ2-2
CASSQPGLANTGELFF
>TRBV2|-|TRBJ1-5
CASSEWADNNQPQHF
>TRBV28|once|TRBJ2-5
CASRDWGVSQETQYF
>TRBV6-5|-|TRBJ2-2
CASRGSYTGELFF
>TRBV7-2|-|TRBJ2-3
CASSLGPGLAGNTDTQYF
>TRBV19|-|TRBJ2-1
CASSERVGAGGREQFF
>TRBV6-2/TRBV6-3|-|TRBJ2-2
CASSYWGDDTGELFF
>TRBV9|-|TRBJ1-4
CASSVEGTDNEKLFF
>TRBV28|-|TRBJ1-4
CASSPPGLTNEKLFF
>TRBV4-1|-|TRBJ2-2
CASSQDAQRTNTGELFF
>TRBV6-1|-|TRBJ1-4
CASSESVWEAANEKLFF
>TRBV3-1/TRBV3-2|-|TRBJ2-2
CASSHGARTANTGELFF
>TRBV19|-|TRBJ2-2
CASSMQQGALFLGGELFF
>TRBV10-3|-|TRBJ2-7
CAITLQGTYEQYF
>TRBV11-3|-|TRBJ1-3
CASSTDRSSGNTIYF
>TRBV15|-|TRBJ1-5
CATSGDRGVGRPQHF
>TRBV28|-|TRBJ1-3
CASTTIKPGNTIYF
>TRBV5-6|-|TRBJ1-5
CASSRGKQPQHF
>TRBV11-2|-|TRBJ1-6
CASRWDRLGNSPLHF